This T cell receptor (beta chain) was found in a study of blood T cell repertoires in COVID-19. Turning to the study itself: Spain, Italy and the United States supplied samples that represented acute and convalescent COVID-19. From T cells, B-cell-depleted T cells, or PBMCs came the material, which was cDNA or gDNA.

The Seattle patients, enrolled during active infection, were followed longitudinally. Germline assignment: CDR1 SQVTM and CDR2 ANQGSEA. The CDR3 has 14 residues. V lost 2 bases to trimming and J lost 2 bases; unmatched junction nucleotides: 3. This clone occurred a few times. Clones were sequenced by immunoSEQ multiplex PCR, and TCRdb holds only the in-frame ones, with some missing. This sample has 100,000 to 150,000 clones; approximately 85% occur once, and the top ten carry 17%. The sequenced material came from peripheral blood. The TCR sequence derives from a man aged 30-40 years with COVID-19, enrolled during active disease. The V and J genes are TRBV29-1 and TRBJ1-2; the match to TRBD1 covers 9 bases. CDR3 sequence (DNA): TGCAGCGTTGAAACAGGGGGCGGGAACTATGGCTACACCTTC. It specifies CSVETGGGNYGYTF.